One and the same sample provided the 2 T cell receptor beta chains below, sequenced in a study of Graves' ophthalmopathy and Graves' hyperthyroidism listed by TCRdb under 2018. These reads were obtained on an Illumina HiSeq 2000. TCR beta CDR3 regions were amplified from RNA transcripts for repertoire sequencing. A first-round RT-PCR used HTBI primers with the Qiagen OneStep RT-PCR kit, followed by a second-round multiplex PCR, size selection and purification. TCRdb reran the public reads through fastp at Q25 and MiXCR, keeping productive beta chains. Under each unique CDR3 protein, matching rows form one entry showing the most common genes and DNA. Across this sample there are approximately 700,000 distinct CDR3 sequences, with roughly two fifths seen only once. About 40% of the sample lies in the top ten. Sequencing was carried out using peripheral blood. The receptors were gathered from an adult man with Graves' ophthalmopathy.

Points on this clonotype: A much larger clone lies a single base off, so this may be a read error. The V call is TRBV11-1, the J call TRBJ1-3, with D unclear. Germline V gene sequence: CDR1 SGHAT, CDR2 FQDESV (reference sequence). This CDR3 has 14 residues. V gave up 5 bases and J gave up 3 bases, with 11 bases separating them. The CDR3 DNA follows: TGTGCCAGCAGCCCAGAGGAAGTTGGAAACACCATATATTTT. Amino acid sequence: CASSPEEVGNTIYF.

This rearrangement joins TRBV6-5 to TRBJ2-7; D is possibly TRBD2 (5 bases). This CDR3 contains 13 residues. The V gene's germline CDR1 is MNHEY and CDR2 SVGAGI. This CDR3 reads CATEARHSYEQYF. For the CDR3, the DNA is TGTGCGACGGAGGCCCGTCACTCCTACGAGCAGTACTTC.